Sequencing of this T cell receptor (beta chain) was carried out in a study of T cell repertoires in cytomegalovirus infection. This clonotype occurred a few times. CDR1 is MNHNS, CDR2 SASEGT, per germline. The CDR3 is 14 residues long. V lost 7 bases and J 2 bases, leaving 13 bases between the germline ends. In TCRdb, the reads were re-called with MiXCR into one record per CDR3 protein. The table records about 450,000 distinct CDR3 sequences, approximately 32% of them present only once. The rearrangement uses TRBV6-1 and TRBJ2-3; D not resolved. This TCR came from a human donor in good health (CMV status not recorded). Some clones in this sample may be carry-over from other donors' samples. Sequencing used PBMCs. As DNA, the CDR3 is TGTGCCAGCACCCTCAGTTCTTACACAGATACGCAGTATTTT. Protein product: CASTLSSYTDTQYF.